One TCR beta chain is described in this entry. No antigen is known for it. The CDR3 contains 14 residues. Trimming took 0 bases from V and 6 from J, leaving 11 bases between them. CDR1 SGHRS and CDR2 YFSETQ come from the germline V gene. This record comes from a study of vaccination effects on CD4 cells after COVID-19. Study-wide results and caveats: Clones from infection and from vaccination both contracted markedly late after vaccination.

Ahead of sequencing, the ViraFEST assay grew antigen-specific CD4+ T cells using viral peptide pools. CD4+ T cells were isolated after less than 12 days of culture. Each vaccine recipient was nucleocapsid antibody negative and had no prior SARS-CoV-2 infection. Two million PBMC per well received 10 IU/ml IL-2 and 9.5 to 10 ug/ml peptides in culture. Here immunoSEQ multiplex PCR was the method, and the copy in TCRdb shows in-frame clones only, minus some. The top ten hold approximately 10% of the sample, which has tens of thousands of clones, approximately 74% seen once. This receptor was obtained from a human donor who received a COVID-19 vaccine. The rearrangement joins TRBV5-1 to TRBJ2-3, with D hard to call. Here the sequenced sample was CD4+ T cells from PBMCs cultured with HCoV-NL63 spike peptides, taken before COVID-19 vaccination. CDR3 loop: CASSLGRRSDTQYF. CDR3 bases: TGCGCCAGCAGCTTGGGACGTAGGTCGGATACGCAGTATTTT.